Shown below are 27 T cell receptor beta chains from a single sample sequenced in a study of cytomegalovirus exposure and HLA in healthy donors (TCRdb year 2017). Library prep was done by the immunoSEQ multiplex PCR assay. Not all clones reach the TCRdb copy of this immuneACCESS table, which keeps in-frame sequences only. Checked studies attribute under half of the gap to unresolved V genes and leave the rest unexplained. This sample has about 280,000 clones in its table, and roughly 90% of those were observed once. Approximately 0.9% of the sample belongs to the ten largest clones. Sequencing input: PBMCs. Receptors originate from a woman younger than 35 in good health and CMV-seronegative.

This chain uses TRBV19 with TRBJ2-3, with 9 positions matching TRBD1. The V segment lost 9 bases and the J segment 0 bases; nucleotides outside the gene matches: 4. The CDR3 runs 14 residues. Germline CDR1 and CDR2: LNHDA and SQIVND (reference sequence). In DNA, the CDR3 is TGTGCCAGCGACAGGGGGGACAGCACAGATACGCAGTATTTT. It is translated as CASDRGDSTDTQYF.

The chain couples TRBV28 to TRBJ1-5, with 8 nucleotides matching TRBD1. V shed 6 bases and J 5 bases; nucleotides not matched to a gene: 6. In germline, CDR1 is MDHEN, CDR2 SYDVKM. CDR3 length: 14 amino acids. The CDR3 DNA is TGTGCCAGCAGCTTCTCAGGGGGCCATCAGCCCCAGCATTTT. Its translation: CASSFSGGHQPQHF. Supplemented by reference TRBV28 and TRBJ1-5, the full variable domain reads DVKVTQSSRYLVKRTGEKVFLECVQDMDHENMFWYRQDPGLGLRLIYFSYDVKMKEKGDIPEGYSVSREKKERFSLILESASTNQTSMYLCASSFSGGHQPQHFGDGTRLSIL.

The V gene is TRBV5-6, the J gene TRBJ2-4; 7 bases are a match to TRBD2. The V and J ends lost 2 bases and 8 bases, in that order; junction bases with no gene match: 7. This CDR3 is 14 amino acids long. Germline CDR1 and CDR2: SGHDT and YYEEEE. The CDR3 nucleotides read TGTGCCAGCAGCTTTTCGGGGGGTGTATACATTCAGTACTTC. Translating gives CASSFSGGVYIQYF.

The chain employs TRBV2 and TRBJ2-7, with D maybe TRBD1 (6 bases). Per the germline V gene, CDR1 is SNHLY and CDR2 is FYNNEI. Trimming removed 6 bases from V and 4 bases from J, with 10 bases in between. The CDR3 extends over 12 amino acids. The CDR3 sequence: CASSLDRYEQYF. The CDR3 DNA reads TGTGCCAGCAGCCTCGACAGGTACGAGCAGTACTTC.

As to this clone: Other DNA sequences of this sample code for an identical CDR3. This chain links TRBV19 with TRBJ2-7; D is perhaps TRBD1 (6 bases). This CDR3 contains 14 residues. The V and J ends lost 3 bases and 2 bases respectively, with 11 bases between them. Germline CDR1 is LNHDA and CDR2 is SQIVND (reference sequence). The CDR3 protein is CASSIATGPYEQYF. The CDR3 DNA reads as TGTGCCAGTAGTATCGCGACAGGACCCTACGAGCAGTACTTC.

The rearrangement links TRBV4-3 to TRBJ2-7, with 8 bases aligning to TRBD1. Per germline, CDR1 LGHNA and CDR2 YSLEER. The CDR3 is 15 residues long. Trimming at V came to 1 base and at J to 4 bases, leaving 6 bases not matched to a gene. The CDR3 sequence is CASSQVQGERYEQYF. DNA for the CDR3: TGCGCCAGCAGCCAAGTACAGGGGGAGAGGTACGAGCAGTACTTC.

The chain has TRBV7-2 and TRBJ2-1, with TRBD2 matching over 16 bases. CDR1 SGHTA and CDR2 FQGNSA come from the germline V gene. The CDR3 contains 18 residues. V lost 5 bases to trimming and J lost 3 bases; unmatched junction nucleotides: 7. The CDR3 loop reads CASSQGLAGGGYYNEQFF. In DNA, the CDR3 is TGTGCCAGCAGCCAGGGACTAGCGGGAGGGGGATACTACAATGAGCAGTTCTTC.

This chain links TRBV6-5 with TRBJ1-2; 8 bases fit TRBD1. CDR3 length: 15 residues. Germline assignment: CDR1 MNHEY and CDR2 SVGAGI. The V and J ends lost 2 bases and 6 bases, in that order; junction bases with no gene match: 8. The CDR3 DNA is TGTGCCAGCAGTTACAGGACAGGGATATTCGATGGCTACACCTTC. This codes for CASSYRTGIFDGYTF.

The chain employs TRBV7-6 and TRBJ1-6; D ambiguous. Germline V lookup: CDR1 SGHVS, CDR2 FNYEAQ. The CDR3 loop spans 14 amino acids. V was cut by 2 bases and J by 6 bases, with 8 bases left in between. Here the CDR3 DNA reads TGTGCCAGCAGCTTACAGGTCTCTAATTCACCCCTCCACTTT. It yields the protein CASSLQVSNSPLHF.

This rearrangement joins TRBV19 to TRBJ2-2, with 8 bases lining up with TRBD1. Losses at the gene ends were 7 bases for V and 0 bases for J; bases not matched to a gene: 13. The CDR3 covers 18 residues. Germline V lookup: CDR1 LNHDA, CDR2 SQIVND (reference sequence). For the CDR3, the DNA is TGTGCCAGTACCCCAATCTGGAACAGGGGGTCGAACACCGGGGAGCTGTTTTTT. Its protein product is CASTPIWNRGSNTGELFF.

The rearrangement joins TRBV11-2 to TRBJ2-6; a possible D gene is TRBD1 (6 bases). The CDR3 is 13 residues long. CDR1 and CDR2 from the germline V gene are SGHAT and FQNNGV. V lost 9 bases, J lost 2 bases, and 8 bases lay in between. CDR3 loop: CASGGPGANVLTF. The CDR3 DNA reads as TGTGCCAGTGGGGGCCCTGGGGCCAACGTCCTGACTTTC.

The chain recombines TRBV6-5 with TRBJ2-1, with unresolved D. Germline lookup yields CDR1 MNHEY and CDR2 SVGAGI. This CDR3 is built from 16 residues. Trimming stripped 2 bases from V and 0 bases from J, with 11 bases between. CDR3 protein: CASSYALGSSYNEQFF. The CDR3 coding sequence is TGTGCCAGCAGTTACGCGCTAGGAAGCTCCTACAATGAGCAGTTCTTC.

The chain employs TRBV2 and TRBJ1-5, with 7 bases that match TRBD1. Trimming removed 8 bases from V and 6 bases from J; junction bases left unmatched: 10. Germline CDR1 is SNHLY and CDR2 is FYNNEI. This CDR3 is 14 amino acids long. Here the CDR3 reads CASSTTGSLQPQHF. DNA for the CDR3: TGTGCCAGCTCTACGACAGGGAGTCTTCAGCCCCAGCATTTT. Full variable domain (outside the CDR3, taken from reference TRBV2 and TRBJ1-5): EPEVTQTPSHQVTQMGQEVILRCVPISNHLYFYWYRQILGQKVEFLVSFYNNEISEKSEIFDDQFSVERPDGSNFTLKIRSTKLEDSAMYFCASSTTGSLQPQHFGDGTRLSIL.

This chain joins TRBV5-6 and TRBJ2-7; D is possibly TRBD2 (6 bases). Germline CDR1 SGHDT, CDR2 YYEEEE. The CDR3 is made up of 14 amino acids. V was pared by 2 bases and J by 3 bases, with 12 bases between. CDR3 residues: CASSFGTGDYEQYF. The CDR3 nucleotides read TGTGCCAGCAGCTTCGGGACTGGAGACTACGAGCAGTACTTC.

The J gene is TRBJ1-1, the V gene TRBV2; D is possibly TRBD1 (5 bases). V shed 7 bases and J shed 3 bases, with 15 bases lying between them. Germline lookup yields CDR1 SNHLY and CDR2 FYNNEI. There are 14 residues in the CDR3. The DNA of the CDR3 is TGTGCCAGCATCCATCGTTGGGGGGACACTGAAGCTTTCTTT. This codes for CASIHRWGDTEAFF.

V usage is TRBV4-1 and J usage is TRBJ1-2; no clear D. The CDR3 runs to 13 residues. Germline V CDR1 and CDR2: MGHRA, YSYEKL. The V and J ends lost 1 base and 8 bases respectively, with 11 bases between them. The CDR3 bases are TGCGCCAGCAGCCAAGTCAACCGGTGGGGCTACACCTTC. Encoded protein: CASSQVNRWGYTF.

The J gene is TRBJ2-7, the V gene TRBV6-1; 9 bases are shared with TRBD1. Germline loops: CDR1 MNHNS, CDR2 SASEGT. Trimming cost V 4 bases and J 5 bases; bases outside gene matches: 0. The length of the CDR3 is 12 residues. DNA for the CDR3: TGTGCCAGCAGTGGGACAGGGGACGAGCAGTACTTC. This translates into CASSGTGDEQYF.

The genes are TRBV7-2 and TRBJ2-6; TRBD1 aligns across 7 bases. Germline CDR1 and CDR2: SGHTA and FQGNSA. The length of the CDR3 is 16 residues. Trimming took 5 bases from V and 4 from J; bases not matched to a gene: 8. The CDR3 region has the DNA TGTGCCAGCAGCCCGGCGACAGGGTACGGGGCCAACGTCCTGACTTTC. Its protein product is CASSPATGYGANVLTF.

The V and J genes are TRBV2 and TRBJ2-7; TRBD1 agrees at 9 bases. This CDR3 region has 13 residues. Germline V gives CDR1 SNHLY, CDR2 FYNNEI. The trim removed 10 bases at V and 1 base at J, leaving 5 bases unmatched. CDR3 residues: CATVTGGSYEQYF. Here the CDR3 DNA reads TGTGCCACCGTGACAGGGGGTTCCTACGAGCAGTACTTC.

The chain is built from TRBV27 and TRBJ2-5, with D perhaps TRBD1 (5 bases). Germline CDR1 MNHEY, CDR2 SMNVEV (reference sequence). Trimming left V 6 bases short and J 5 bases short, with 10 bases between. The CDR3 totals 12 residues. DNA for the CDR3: TGTGCCAGCAGAAGCAGGGTGGAGACCCAGTACTTC. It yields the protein CASRSRVETQYF.

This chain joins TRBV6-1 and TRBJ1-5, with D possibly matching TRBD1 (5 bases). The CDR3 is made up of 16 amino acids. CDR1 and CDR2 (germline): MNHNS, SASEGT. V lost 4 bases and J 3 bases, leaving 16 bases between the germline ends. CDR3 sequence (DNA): TGTGCCAGCAGTGGCGCCGCACAGGCGGCCAATCAGCCCCAGCATTTT. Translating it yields CASSGAAQAANQPQHF.

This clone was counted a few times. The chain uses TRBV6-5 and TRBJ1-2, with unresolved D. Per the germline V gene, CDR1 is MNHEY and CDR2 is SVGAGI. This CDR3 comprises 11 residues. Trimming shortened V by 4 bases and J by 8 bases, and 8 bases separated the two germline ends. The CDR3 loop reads CASSSGNGYTF. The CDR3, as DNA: TGTGCCAGCAGTTCGGGGAACGGCTACACCTTC.

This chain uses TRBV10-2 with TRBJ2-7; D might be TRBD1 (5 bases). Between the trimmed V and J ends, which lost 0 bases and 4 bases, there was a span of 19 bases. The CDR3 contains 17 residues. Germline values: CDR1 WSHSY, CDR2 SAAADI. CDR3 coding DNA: TGCGCCAGCAGTGAGTCTAGGCAGCCCTTCAGGGCATACGAGCAGTACTTC. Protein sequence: CASSESRQPFRAYEQYF.

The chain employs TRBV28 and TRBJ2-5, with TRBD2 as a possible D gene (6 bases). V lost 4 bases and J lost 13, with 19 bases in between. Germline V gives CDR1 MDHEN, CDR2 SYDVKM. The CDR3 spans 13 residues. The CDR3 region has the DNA TGTGCCAGCAGTTCTCCGAGTGGGGCGGGAACGTACTTC. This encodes CASSSPSGAGTYF.

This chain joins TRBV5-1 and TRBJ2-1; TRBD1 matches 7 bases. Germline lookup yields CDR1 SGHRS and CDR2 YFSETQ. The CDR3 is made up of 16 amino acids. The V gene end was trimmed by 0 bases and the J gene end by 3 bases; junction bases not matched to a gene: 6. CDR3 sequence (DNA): TGCGCCAGCAGCTTGGCCGGCAGGGGGTACTACAATGAGCAGTTCTTC. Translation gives CASSLAGRGYYNEQFF.

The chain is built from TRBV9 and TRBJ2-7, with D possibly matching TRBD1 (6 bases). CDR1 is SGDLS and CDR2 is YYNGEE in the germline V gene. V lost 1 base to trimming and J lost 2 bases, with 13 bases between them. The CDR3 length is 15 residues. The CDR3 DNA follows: TGTGCCAGCAGCGTAACCTCAGGGGATACCTACGAGCAGTACTTC. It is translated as CASSVTSGDTYEQYF.

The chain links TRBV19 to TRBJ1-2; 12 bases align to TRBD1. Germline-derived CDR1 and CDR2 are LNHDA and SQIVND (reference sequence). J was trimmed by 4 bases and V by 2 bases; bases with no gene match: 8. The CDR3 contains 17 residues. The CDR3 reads CASSISGTGGFTYGYTF. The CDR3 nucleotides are TGTGCCAGTAGTATATCCGGGACAGGGGGCTTTACCTATGGCTACACCTTC. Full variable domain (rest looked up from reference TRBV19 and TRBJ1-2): DGGITQSPKYLFRKEGQNVTLSCEQNLNHDAMYWYRQDPGQGLRLIYYSQIVNDFQKGDIAEGYSVSREKKESFPLTVTSAQKNPTAFYLCASSISGTGGFTYGYTFGSGTRLTVV.